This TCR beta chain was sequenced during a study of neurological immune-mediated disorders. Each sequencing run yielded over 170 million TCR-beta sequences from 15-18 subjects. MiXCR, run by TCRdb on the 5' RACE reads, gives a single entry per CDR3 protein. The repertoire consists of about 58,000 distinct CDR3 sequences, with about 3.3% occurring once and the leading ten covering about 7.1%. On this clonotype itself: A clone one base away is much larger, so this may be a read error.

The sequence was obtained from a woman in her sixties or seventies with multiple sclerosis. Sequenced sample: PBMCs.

CDR3 in DNA: TGTGCCAGCCGCTCCTTGAATGAGCAGTTCTTC. This sequence encodes CASRSLNEQFF. The V gene is TRBV9, the J gene TRBJ2-1; D is uncertain. Germline loops: CDR1 SGDLS, CDR2 YYNGEE. This CDR3 contains 11 residues. Trimming shortened V by 7 bases and J by 7 bases, and 9 bases separated the two germline ends.